These 23 T cell receptor beta chains originate from one sample sequenced in a study of cytomegalovirus exposure and HLA in healthy donors. PCR employed 60 Vbeta and 13 Jbeta primers. Libraries were prepared by immunoSEQ multiplex PCR; TCRdb keeps only in-frame clonotypes and omits some of them. The table shows 130,000 to 150,000 clones, with around 78% occurring only once. Sequencing was performed on PBMCs. These receptors all come from a man aged 35 to 55 in good health and CMV-seropositive.

This chain links TRBV28 with TRBJ1-4; 7 nucleotides align to TRBD1. CDR3 length: 14 residues. Germline CDR1 is MDHEN and CDR2 is SYDVKM. Losses at the gene ends were 6 bases for V and 4 bases for J; bases not matched to a gene: 5. CDR3 loop: CASRLGQINEKLFF. Here the CDR3 DNA reads TGTGCCAGCAGACTGGGACAGATTAATGAAAAACTGTTTTTT.

This chain joins TRBV2 and TRBJ2-7; 8 bases line up with TRBD1. The CDR3 has 14 amino acids. With 6 bases clipped from V and 3 bases from J, the junction kept 7 bases outside the gene matches. From germline, CDR1 is SNHLY and CDR2 FYNNEI. CDR3 protein: CASRPTGAGYEQYF. Written as DNA, the CDR3 is TGTGCCAGCAGGCCGACAGGGGCCGGCTACGAGCAGTACTTC.

The J gene is TRBJ1-1, the V gene TRBV19; TRBD1 aligns across 8 bases. The CDR3 consists of 16 residues. Germline CDR1 is LNHDA and CDR2 is SQIVND (reference sequence). V shed 3 bases, J shed 0 bases, and the junction held 6 bases outside the gene matches. CDR3 DNA sequence: TGTGCCAGTAGTATGCGACAGGGGTCCGTGAACACTGAAGCTTTCTTT. This codes for CASSMRQGSVNTEAFF.

The chain recombines TRBV7-3 with TRBJ2-1; TRBD1 might be the D (5 bases). V was trimmed by 8 bases and J by 0 bases, leaving 17 bases between them. The germline V gene has CDR1 SGHTA and CDR2 FQGTGA. CDR3 size: 16 residues. The CDR3: CASLGAGDSSYNEQFF. Here the CDR3 DNA reads TGTGCCAGCTTAGGGGCTGGAGACAGCTCCTACAATGAGCAGTTCTTC.

The genes are TRBV7-9 and TRBJ1-2, with 7 bases matching TRBD1. V shed 3 bases, J shed 4 bases, and the junction held 2 bases outside the gene matches. The CDR3 is made up of 13 amino acids. Germline assignment: CDR1 SEHNR and CDR2 FQNEAQ (reference sequence). CDR3 region: CASSLGQTYGYTF. The CDR3 coding sequence is TGTGCCAGCAGCTTGGGACAGACCTATGGCTACACCTTC.

Only one count was recorded for this clone. The V and J genes are TRBV7-9 and TRBJ2-1, with 14 bases lining up with TRBD2. V lost 5 bases to trimming and J lost 6 bases; unmatched junction nucleotides: 3. CDR1 is SEHNR, CDR2 FQNEAQ, per germline (reference sequence). The CDR3 is 15 residues long. The CDR3: CASSPGLAGGNEQFF. The CDR3, as DNA: TGTGCCAGCAGCCCCGGACTAGCGGGAGGCAATGAGCAGTTCTTC.

This clone was picked up one time. V is TRBV18 and J is TRBJ2-5; 7 nucleotides line up with TRBD1. The assigned J gene may be wrong: the sequence end matches TRBJ2-7 better. The CDR3 length is 16 residues. The germline gives CDR1 KGHSH, CDR2 LQKENI. In DNA form, the CDR3 reads TGTGCCAGCTCACCAACAGCCGGGACAGCGACCTACGAGCAGTACTTC. This gives the protein CASSPTAGTATYEQYF.

The CDR3 nucleotides read TGCAGCGCCAATAGGGGACTCCCCTCTGGAAACACCATATATTTT. Its protein is CSANRGLPSGNTIYF. The V and J genes are TRBV29-1 and TRBJ1-3, with a weak D call TRBD1 (5 bases). The CDR3 runs 15 residues. The germline V and J ends were trimmed by 7 bases and 0 bases, with 16 bases remaining between them. The germline CDR1 and CDR2 sequences are SQVTM and ANQGSEA.

The chain carries TRBV7-2 and TRBJ2-1; TRBD2 agrees at 10 bases. The CDR3 is made up of 13 amino acids. J gave up 15 bases and V 5 bases, and 10 bases lay outside the gene matches. Per the germline V gene, CDR1 is SGHTA and CDR2 is FQGNSA. This CDR3 is CASSPPPGLASFF. CDR3 DNA sequence: TGTGCCAGCAGCCCACCTCCGGGACTAGCGTCGTTCTTC.

The V gene is TRBV18, the J gene TRBJ2-7; no definite D call. The V and J ends lost 2 bases and 4 bases respectively, with 12 bases between them. Germline V gene data show CDR1 as KGHSH and CDR2 as LQKENI. CDR3 length: 14 residues. The chain's CDR3 is CASSPDVAGYEQYF. CDR3 DNA: TGTGCCAGCTCACCAGATGTAGCCGGATACGAGCAGTACTTC.

The V call is TRBV9, the J call TRBJ2-3, with TRBD2 matching over 16 bases. The length of the CDR3 is 23 residues. J was trimmed by 3 bases and V by 0 bases; bases with no gene match: 19. Germline CDR1 SGDLS, CDR2 YYNGEE. This chain's CDR3 is CASSVGYHDPGLAGGRWTDTQYF. The CDR3 DNA is TGTGCCAGCAGCGTAGGATACCACGACCCGGGACTAGCGGGAGGGCGTTGGACAGATACGCAGTATTTT.

The chain combines TRBV6-1 with TRBJ2-1, with 9 nucleotides matching TRBD2. V gave up 4 bases and J gave up 6 bases; unmatched junction bases: 4. The germline CDR1 and CDR2 sequences are MNHNS and SASEGT. This CDR3 has 14 residues. DNA for the CDR3: TGTGCCAGCAGTGTATTTAGCGGGAGCAATGAGCAGTTCTTC. Translating gives CASSVFSGSNEQFF.

The chain links TRBV5-6 to TRBJ1-3, with a tentative D call TRBD1 (5 bases). V was clipped by 1 base and J by 0 bases, with 14 bases between them. This CDR3 has 17 amino acids. Germline V CDR1 and CDR2: SGHDT, YYEEEE. The DNA for the CDR3 is TGTGCCAGCAGCTTGAAACCGGGACTTAGCTCTGGAAACACCATATATTTT. Protein: CASSLKPGLSSGNTIYF. Complete variable domain (other parts from reference TRBV5-6 and TRBJ1-3): DAGVTQSPTHLIKTRGQQVTLRCSPKSGHDTVSWYQQALGQGPQFIFQYYEEEERQRGNFPDRFSGHQFPNYSSELNVNALLLGDSALYLCASSLKPGLSSGNTIYFGEGSWLTVV.

V gene TRBV5-1 combines with J gene TRBJ2-5; 8 bases match TRBD1. CDR1 and CDR2 from the germline V gene are SGHRS and YFSETQ. V lost 0 bases to trimming and J lost 4 bases; unmatched junction nucleotides: 11. This CDR3 is 17 amino acids long. CDR3 DNA: TGCGCCAGCAGCTTGGATCAGGGGGCGAGGATTCGAGAGACCCAGTACTTC. Its translation: CASSLDQGARIRETQYF.

This clone was picked up one time. The J gene is TRBJ2-3, the V gene TRBV7-7, with 16 bases that match TRBD2. The CDR3 length is 15 residues. Losses at the gene ends were 5 bases for V and 6 bases for J; bases not matched to a gene: 2. The germline CDR1 and CDR2 sequences are SSHAT and FNYEAQ (reference sequence). CDR3 nucleotides: TGTGCCAGCAGCCCGGGACTAGCGGGGGGGGATACGCAGTATTTT. Its protein is CASSPGLAGGDTQYF. Using reference TRBV7-7 and TRBJ2-3 for the parts outside the CDR3, the full variable domain is GAGVSQSPRYKVTKRGQDVTLRCDPISSHATLYWYQQALGQGPEFLTYFNYEAQPDKSGLPSDRFSAERPEGSISTLTIQRTEQRDSAMYRCASSPGLAGGDTQYFGPGTRLTVL.

This rearrangement joins TRBV18 to TRBJ1-5; 7 nucleotides agree with TRBD1. CDR3 length: 16 residues. CDR1 and CDR2 (germline): KGHSH, LQKENI. V dropped 4 bases and J dropped 1; count of bases not matched to a gene: 7. CDR3 sequence (DNA): TGTGCCAGCTCACTACAGGGGCGAGAGAGCAATCAGCCCCAGCATTTT. Translating gives CASSLQGRESNQPQHF.

The genes are TRBV13 and TRBJ2-1; 10 bases align to TRBD1. The V gene end was trimmed by 5 bases and the J gene end by 3 bases; junction bases not matched to a gene: 16. The CDR3 runs to 19 residues. Germline loops: CDR1 PRHDT, CDR2 FYEKMQ (reference sequence). The CDR3 protein is CASSPEGQGTDMIYNEQFF. In DNA, the CDR3 is TGTGCCAGCAGCCCTGAGGGACAGGGGACTGACATGATCTACAATGAGCAGTTCTTC.

The chain couples TRBV19 to TRBJ2-1; maybe TRBD2 (6 bases). CDR1 and CDR2 from the germline V gene are LNHDA and SQIVND (reference sequence). V dropped 4 bases and J dropped 6 bases, with 13 bases sitting between them. The CDR3 totals 14 residues. The CDR3 here is CASSTRRELNEQFF. The CDR3 DNA follows: TGTGCCAGTAGTACTAGGAGGGAGCTCAATGAGCAGTTCTTC.

The CDR3 sequence is CASSPNREETQYF. CDR3 coding DNA: TGTGCCAGCTCACCCAACCGCGAAGAGACCCAGTACTTC. The V gene is TRBV18, the J gene TRBJ2-5; D ambiguous. The CDR3 is made up of 13 amino acids. Trimming stripped 3 bases from V and 3 bases from J, with 8 bases between. Germline V CDR1 and CDR2: KGHSH, LQKENI. The full variable domain, in which reference TRBV18 and TRBJ2-5 provide the parts outside the CDR3, is NAGVMQNPRHLVRRRGQEARLRCSPMKGHSHVYWYRQLPEEGLKFMVYLQKENIIDESGMPKERFSAEFPKEGPSILRIQQVVRGDSAAYFCASSPNREETQYFGPGTRLLVL.

The J gene is TRBJ2-7, the V gene TRBV28; a possible D gene is TRBD2 (5 bases). CDR3 length: 14 amino acids. The germline V gene has CDR1 MDHEN and CDR2 SYDVKM. V lost 5 bases to trimming and J lost 0 bases, with 11 bases between them. The CDR3 nucleotides read TGTGCCAGCAGTATCCTTGGGAGCTCCTACGAGCAGTACTTC. It yields the protein CASSILGSSYEQYF.

CDR3 in amino acids: CASSSKTDRRYEQYF. CDR3 nucleotides: TGTGCCAGCAGCTCCAAGACGGACAGACGCTACGAGCAGTACTTC. V usage is TRBV5-4 and J usage is TRBJ2-7; D is possibly TRBD1 (6 bases). Germline CDR1 and CDR2: SGHNT and YYREEE (reference sequence). The V end lost 3 bases, the J end lost 3 bases, and 16 bases lay between the germline ends. The CDR3 totals 15 residues.

The V and J genes are TRBV7-2 and TRBJ1-2; TRBD1 agrees at 7 bases. The CDR3 loop spans 17 amino acids. Trimming at V came to 1 base and at J to 4 bases, leaving 12 bases not matched to a gene. CDR1 SGHTA and CDR2 FQGNSA come from the germline V gene. Here the CDR3 reads CASSLGITGAATYGYTF. CDR3 nucleotides: TGTGCCAGCAGCTTAGGAATCACAGGGGCCGCAACCTATGGCTACACCTTC.

V and J are TRBV30 and TRBJ2-2; unclear D gene. CDR1 is GTSNPN, CDR2 SVGIG, per germline (reference sequence). The CDR3 sequence is 16 residues long. V was cut by 1 base and J by 0 bases, with 12 bases left in between. CDR3 loop: CAWSAGLTANTGELFF. CDR3 nucleotide sequence: TGTGCCTGGAGTGCGGGTCTTACGGCGAACACCGGGGAGCTGTTTTTT.